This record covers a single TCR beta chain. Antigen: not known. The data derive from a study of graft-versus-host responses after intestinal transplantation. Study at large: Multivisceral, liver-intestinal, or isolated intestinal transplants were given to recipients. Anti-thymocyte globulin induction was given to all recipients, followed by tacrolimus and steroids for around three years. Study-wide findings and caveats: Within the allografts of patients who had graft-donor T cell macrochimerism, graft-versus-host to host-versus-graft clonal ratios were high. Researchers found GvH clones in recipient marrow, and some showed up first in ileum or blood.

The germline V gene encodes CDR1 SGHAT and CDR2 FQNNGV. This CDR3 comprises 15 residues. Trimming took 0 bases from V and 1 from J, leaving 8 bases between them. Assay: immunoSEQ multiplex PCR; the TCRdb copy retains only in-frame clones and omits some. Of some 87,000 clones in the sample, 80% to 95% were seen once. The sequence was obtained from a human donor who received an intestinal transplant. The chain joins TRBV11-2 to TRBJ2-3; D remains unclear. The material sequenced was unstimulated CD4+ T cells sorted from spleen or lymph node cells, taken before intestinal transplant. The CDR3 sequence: CASSLDRVRTDTQYF. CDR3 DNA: TGTGCCAGCAGCTTAGATCGTGTTCGCACAGATACGCAGTATTTT.